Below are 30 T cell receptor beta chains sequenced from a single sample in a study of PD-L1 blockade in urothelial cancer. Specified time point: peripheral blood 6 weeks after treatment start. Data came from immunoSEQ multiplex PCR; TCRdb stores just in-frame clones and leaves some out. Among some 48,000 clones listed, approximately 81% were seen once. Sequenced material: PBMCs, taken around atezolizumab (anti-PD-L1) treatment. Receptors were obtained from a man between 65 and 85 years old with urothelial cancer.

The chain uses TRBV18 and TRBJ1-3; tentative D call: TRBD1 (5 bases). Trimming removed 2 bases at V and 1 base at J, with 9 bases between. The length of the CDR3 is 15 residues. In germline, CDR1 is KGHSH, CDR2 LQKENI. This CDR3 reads CASSPGAWSGNTIYF. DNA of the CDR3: TGTGCCAGCTCACCAGGGGCCTGGTCTGGAAACACCATATATTTT.

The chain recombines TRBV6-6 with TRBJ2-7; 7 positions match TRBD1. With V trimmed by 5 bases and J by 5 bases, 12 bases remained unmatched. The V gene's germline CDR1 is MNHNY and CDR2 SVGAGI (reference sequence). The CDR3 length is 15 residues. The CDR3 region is CASSAGQVSPNEQYF. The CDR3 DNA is TGTGCCAGCAGTGCCGGACAGGTCTCACCGAACGAGCAGTACTTC.

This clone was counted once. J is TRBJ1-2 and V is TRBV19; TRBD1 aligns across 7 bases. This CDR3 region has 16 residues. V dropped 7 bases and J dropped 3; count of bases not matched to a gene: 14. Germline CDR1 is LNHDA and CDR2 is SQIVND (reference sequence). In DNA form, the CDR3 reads TGTGCCAGTAAGGGTCGTATAACAGGGGCTTACTATGGCTACACCTTC. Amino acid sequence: CASKGRITGAYYGYTF.

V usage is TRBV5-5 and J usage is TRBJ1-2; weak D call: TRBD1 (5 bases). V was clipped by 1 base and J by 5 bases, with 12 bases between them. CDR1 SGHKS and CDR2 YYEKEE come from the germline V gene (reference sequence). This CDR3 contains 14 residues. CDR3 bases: TGTGCCAGCAGCTTGTTGTCAGGGTGGTATGGCTACACCTTC. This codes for CASSLLSGWYGYTF.

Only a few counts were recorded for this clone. The CDR3 here is CASSVSSVFQPQHF. The CDR3 DNA reads TGTGCCAGCAGTGTCTCCAGCGTCTTTCAGCCCCAGCATTTT. The rearrangement links TRBV2 to TRBJ1-5, with D hard to call. The V end was cut by 4 bases, the J end by 6 bases, with 13 bases between. The germline V gene encodes CDR1 SNHLY and CDR2 FYNNEI. The length of the CDR3 is 14 residues.

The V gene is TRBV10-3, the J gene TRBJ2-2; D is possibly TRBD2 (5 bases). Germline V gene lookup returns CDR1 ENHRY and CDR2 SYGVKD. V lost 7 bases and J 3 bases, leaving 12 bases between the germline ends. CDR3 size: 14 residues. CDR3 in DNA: TGTGCCATCATGACTAACCGGGACACCGGGGAGCTGTTTTTT. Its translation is CAIMTNRDTGELFF.

CDR3 nucleotide sequence: TGTGCCAGCAGCTCCCTCTGGGGACTAGCGGGAGAGTACACCGGGGAGCTGTTTTTT. It encodes CASSSLWGLAGEYTGELFF. The chain is built from TRBV7-2 and TRBJ2-2, with TRBD2 identical over 14 bases. V dropped 4 bases and J dropped 3; count of bases not matched to a gene: 10. From germline, CDR1 is SGHTA and CDR2 FQGNSA. The CDR3 is 19 residues long.

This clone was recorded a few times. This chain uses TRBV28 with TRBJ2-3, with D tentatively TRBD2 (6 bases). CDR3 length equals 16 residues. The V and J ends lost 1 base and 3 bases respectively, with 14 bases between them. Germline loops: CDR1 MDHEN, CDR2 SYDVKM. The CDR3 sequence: CASSLLGLGLTDTQYF. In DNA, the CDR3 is TGTGCCAGCAGTTTATTGGGACTCGGACTAACAGATACGCAGTATTTT.

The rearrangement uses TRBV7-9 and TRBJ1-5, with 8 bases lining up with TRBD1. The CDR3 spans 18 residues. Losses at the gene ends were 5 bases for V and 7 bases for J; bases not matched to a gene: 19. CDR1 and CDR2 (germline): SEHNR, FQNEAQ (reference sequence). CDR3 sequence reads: CASSREKFGSGGRQPQHF. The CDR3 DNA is TGTGCCAGCAGCCGAGAAAAATTTGGGTCAGGGGGCAGGCAGCCCCAGCATTTT.

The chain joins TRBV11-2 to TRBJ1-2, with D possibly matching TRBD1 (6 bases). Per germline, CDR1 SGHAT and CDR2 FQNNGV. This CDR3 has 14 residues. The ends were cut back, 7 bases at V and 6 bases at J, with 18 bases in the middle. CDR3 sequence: CASTFGGGSDGYTF. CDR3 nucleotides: TGTGCCAGCACTTTTGGGGGGGGCTCGGATGGCTACACCTTC.

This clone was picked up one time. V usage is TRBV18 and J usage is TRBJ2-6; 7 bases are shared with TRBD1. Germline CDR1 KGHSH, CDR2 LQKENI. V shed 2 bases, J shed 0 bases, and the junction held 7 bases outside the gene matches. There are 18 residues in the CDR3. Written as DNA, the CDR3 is TGTGCCAGCTCACCAATGGGACAGATTAGCTCTGGGGCCAACGTCCTGACTTTC. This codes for CASSPMGQISSGANVLTF.

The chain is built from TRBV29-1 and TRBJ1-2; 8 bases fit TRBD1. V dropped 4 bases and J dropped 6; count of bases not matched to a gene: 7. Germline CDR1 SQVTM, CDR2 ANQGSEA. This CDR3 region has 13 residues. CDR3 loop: CSVATGAIDGYTF. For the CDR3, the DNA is TGCAGCGTTGCGACAGGGGCAATCGATGGCTACACCTTC.

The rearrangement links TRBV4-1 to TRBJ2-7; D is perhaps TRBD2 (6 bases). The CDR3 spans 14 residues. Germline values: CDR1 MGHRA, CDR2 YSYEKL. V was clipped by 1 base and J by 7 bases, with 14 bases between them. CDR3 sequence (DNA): TGCGCCAGCAGCCAAGTTCCGGGGGTGTGGGAGCAGTACTTC. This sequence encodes CASSQVPGVWEQYF.

The CDR3 bases are TGTGCCAGCAGCGTAGGGCAGGTCAACACCGGGGAGCTGTTTTTT. Amino acids: CASSVGQVNTGELFF. The rearrangement uses TRBV9 and TRBJ2-2; no definite D call. Germline V gives CDR1 SGDLS, CDR2 YYNGEE. V was pared by 0 bases and J by 2 bases, with 8 bases between. The CDR3 totals 15 residues.

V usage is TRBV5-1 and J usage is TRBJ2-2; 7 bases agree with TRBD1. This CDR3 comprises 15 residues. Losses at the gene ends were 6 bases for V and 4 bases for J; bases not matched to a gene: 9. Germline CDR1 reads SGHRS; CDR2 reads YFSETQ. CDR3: CASTPGQPVTGELFF. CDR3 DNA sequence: TGCGCCAGCACCCCGGGACAGCCCGTCACCGGGGAGCTGTTTTTT.

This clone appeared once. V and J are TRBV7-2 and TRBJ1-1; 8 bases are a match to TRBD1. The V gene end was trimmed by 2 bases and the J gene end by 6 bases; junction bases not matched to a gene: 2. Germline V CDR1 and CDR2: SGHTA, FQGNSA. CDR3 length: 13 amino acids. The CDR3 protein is CASSLLQGAEAFF. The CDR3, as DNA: TGTGCCAGCAGCTTATTACAGGGGGCTGAAGCTTTCTTT.

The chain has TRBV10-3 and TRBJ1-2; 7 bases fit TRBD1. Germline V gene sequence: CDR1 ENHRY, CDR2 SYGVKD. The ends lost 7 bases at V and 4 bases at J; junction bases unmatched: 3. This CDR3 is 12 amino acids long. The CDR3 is CAITGTAYGYTF. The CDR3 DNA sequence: TGTGCCATCACCGGGACAGCCTATGGCTACACCTTC.

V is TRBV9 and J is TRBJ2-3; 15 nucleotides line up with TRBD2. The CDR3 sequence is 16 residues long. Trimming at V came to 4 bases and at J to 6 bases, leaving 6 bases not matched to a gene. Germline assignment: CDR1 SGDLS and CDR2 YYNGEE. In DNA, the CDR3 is TGTGCCAGCAGCCCCGGACTAGCGGGAGGGTGGGATACGCAGTATTTT. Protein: CASSPGLAGGWDTQYF.

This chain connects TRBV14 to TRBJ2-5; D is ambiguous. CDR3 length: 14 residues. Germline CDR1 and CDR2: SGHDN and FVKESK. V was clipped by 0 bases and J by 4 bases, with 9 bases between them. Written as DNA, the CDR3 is TGTGCCAGCAGCCAAGATGGGCTACGAGAGACCCAGTACTTC. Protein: CASSQDGLRETQYF.

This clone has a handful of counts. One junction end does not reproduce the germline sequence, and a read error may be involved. The CDR3 DNA follows: TGTGCTAGCAGCTTAGCATCGGGAAGGCAAGAGACCCAGTACTTC. Amino acids: CASSLASGRQETQYF. The chain recombines TRBV7-7 with TRBJ2-5; TRBD2 is a possible D gene (5 bases). The CDR3 spans 15 residues. In germline, CDR1 is SSHAT, CDR2 FNYEAQ (reference sequence).

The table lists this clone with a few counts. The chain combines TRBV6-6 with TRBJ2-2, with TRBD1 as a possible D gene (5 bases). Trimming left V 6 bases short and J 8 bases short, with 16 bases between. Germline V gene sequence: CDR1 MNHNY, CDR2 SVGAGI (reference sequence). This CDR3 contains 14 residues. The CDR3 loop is CASRPRGNVGELFF. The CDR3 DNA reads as TGTGCCAGCAGGCCTAGGGGTAACGTAGGGGAGCTGTTTTTT.

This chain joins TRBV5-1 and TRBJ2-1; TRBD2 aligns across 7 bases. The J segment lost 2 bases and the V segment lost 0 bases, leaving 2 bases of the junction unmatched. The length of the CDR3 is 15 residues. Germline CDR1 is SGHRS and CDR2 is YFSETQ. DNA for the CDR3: TGCGCCAGCAGCTTGGGGGAGGGCCCCTACAATGAGCAGTTCTTC. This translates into CASSLGEGPYNEQFF.

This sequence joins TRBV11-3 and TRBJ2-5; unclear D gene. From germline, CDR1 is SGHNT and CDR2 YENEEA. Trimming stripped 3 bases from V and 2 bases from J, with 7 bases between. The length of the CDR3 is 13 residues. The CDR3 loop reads CASSLNRQETQYF. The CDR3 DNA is TGTGCCAGCAGCTTGAACAGACAAGAGACCCAGTACTTC.

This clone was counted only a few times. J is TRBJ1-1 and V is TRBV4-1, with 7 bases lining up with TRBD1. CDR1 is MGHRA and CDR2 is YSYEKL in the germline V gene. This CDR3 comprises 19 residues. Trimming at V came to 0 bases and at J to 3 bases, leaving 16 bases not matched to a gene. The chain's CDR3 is CASSQDNEGAMGWDTEAFF. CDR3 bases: TGCGCCAGCAGCCAAGATAACGAGGGGGCAATGGGCTGGGACACTGAAGCTTTCTTT.

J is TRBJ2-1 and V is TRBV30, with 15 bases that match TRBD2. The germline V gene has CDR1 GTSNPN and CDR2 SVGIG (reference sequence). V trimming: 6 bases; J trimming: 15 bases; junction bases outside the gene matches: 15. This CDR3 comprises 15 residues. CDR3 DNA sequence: TGTGCCTGCCCCCCCGGACTAGCGGGAGGGCCGATGCTGTTCTTC. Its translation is CACPPGLAGGPMLFF.

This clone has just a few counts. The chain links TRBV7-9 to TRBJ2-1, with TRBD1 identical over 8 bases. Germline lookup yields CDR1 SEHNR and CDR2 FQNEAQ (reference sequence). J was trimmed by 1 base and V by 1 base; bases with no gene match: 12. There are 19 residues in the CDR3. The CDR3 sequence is CASSLEGMPTGGSYNEQFF. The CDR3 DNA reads TGTGCCAGCAGCTTAGAAGGGATGCCTACAGGGGGATCCTACAATGAGCAGTTCTTC.

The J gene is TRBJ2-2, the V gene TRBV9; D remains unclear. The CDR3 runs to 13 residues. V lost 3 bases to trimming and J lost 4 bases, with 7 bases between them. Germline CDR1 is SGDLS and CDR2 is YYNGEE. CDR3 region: CASSAYLTGELFF. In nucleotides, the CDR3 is TGTGCCAGCAGCGCTTATCTCACCGGGGAGCTGTTTTTT.

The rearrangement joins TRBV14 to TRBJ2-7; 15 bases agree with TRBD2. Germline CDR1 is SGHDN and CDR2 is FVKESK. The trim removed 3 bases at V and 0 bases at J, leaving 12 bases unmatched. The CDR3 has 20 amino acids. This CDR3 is CASSQSGTSGRRLYSYEQYF. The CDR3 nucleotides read TGTGCCAGCAGCCAGAGCGGGACTAGCGGGAGGCGACTGTACTCCTACGAGCAGTACTTC.

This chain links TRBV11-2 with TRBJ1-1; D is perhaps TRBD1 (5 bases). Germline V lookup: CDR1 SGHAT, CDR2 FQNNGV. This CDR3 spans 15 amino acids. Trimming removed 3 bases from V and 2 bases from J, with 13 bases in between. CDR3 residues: CASSLRQQLNTEAFF. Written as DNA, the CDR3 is TGTGCCAGCAGCTTGAGACAGCAGCTAAACACTGAAGCTTTCTTT.

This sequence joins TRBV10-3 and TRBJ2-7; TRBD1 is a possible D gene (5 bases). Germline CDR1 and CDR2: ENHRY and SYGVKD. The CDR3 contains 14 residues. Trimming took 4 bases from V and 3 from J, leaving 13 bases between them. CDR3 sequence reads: CAISGGRRDYEQYF. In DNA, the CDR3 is TGTGCCATCAGTGGGGGCAGACGTGACTACGAGCAGTACTTC.